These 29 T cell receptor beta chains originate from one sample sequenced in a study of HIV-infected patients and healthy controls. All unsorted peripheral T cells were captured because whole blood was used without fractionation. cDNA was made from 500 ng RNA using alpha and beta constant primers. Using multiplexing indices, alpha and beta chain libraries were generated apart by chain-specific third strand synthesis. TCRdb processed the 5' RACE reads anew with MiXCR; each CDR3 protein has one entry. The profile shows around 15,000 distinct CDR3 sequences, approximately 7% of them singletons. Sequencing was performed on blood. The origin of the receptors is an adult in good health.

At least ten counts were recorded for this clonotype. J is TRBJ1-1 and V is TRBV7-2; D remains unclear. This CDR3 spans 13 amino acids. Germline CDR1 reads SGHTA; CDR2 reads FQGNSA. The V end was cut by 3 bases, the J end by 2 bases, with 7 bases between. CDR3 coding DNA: TGTGCCAGCAGCTTTAGTGTTAACACTGAAGCTTTCTTT. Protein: CASSFSVNTEAFF.

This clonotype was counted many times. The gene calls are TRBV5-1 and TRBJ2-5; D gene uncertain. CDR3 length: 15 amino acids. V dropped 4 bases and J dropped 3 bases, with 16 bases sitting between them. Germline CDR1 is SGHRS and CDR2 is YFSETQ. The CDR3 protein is CASSLTHGLKETQYF. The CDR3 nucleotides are TGCGCCAGCAGCCTCACACACGGCCTAAAAGAGACCCAGTACTTC.

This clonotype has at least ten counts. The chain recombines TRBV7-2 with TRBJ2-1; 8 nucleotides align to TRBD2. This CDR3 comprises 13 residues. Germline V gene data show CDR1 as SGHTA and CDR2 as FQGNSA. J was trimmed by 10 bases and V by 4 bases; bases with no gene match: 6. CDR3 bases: TGTGCCAGCAGCTCGGGGGGGCTAGCAGAGCAGTTCTTC. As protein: CASSSGGLAEQFF. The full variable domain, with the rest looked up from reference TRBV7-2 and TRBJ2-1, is GAGVSQSPSNKVTEKGKDVELRCDPISGHTALYWYRQSLGQGLEFLIYFQGNSAPDKSGLPSDRFSAERTGGSVSTLTIQRTQQEDSAVYLCASSSGGLAEQFFGPGTRLTVL.

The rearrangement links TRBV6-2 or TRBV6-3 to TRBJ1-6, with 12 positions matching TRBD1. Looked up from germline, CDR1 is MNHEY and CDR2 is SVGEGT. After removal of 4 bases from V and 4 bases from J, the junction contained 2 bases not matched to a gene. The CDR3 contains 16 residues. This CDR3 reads CASSWDRGPYNSPLHF. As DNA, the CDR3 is TGTGCCAGCAGTTGGGACAGGGGGCCTTATAATTCACCCCTCCACTTT.

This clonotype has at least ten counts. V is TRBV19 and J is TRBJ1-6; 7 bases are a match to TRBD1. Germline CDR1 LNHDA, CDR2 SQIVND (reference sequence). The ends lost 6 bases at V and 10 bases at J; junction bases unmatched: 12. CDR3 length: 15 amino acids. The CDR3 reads CASSRTQATGSPLHF. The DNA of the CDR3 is TGTGCCAGTAGCAGAACACAGGCGACAGGGTCACCCCTCCACTTT.

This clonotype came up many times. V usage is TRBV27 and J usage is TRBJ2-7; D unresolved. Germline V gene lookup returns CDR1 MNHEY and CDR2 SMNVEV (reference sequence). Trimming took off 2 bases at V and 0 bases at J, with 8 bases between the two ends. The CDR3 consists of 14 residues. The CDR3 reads CASSLKQGSYEQYF. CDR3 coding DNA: TGTGCCAGCAGTTTAAAGCAAGGCTCCTACGAGCAGTACTTC.

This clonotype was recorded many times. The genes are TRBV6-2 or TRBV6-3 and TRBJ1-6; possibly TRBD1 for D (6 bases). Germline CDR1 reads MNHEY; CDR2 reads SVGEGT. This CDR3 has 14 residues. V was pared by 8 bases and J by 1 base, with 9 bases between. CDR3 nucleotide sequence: TGTGCCAGCTCAGGGACATCCTATAATTCACCCCTCCACTTT. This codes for CASSGTSYNSPLHF.

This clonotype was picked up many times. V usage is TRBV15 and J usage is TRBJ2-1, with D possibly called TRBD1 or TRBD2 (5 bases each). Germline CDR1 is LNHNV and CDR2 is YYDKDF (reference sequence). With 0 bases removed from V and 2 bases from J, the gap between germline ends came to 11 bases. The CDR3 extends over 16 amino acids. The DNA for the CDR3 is TGTGCCACCAGCAGAGATAAGTGGGACCCCTACAATGAGCAGTTCTTC. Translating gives CATSRDKWDPYNEQFF.

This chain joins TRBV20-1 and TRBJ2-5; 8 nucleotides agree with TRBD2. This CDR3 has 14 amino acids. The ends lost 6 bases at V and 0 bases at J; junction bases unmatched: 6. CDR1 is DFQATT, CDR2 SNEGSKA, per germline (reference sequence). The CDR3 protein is CSAPERGNQETQYF. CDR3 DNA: TGCAGTGCACCGGAGCGGGGGAACCAAGAGACCCAGTACTTC.

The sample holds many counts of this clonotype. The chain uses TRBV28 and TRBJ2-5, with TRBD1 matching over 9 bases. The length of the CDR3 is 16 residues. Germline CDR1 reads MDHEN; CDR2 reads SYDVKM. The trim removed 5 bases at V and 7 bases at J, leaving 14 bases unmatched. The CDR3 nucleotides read TGTGCCAGCAGTACCGACACATACAGGGGGCGGCTGACCCAGTACTTC. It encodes CASSTDTYRGRLTQYF.

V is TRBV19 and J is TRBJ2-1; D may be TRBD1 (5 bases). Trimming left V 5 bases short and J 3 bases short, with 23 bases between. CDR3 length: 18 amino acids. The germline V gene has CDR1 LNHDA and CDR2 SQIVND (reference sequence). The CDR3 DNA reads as TGTGCCAGTAGTCCCAAACCCAAGACAGATAACTACTACAATGAGCAGTTCTTC. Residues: CASSPKPKTDNYYNEQFF.

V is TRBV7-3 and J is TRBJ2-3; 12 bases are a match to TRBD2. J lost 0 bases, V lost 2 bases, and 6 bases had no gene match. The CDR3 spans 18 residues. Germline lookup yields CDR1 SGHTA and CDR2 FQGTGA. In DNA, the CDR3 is TGTGCCAGCAGCTTAGGCCTACTAGCGGGGGGAAGCACAGATACGCAGTATTTT. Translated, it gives CASSLGLLAGGSTDTQYF. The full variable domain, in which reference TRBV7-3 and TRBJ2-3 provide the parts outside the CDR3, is GAGVSQTPSNKVTEKGKYVELRCDPISGHTALYWYRQSLGQGPEFLIYFQGTGAADDSGLPNDRFFAVRPEGSVSTLKIQRTERGDSAVYLCASSLGLLAGGSTDTQYFGPGTRLTVL.

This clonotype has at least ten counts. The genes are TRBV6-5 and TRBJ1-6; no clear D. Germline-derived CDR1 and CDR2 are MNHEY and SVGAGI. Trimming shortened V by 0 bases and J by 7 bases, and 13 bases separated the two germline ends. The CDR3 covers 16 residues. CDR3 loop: CASSYSTYHSNSPLHF. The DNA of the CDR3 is TGTGCCAGCAGTTACTCGACATACCACTCAAATTCACCCCTCCACTTT.

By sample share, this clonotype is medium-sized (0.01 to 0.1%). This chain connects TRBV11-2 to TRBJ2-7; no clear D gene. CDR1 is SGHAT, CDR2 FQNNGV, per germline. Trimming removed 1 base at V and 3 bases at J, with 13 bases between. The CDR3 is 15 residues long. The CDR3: CASSLVGQLGYEQYF. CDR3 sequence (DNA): TGTGCCAGCAGCTTAGTAGGGCAGCTGGGCTACGAGCAGTACTTC.

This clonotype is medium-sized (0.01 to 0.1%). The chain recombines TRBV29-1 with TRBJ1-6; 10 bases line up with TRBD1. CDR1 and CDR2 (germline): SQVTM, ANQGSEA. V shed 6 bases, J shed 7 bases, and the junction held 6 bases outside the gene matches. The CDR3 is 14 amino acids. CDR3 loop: CSVPGQGKNSPLHF. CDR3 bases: TGCAGCGTCCCGGGACAGGGGAAGAATTCACCCCTCCACTTT. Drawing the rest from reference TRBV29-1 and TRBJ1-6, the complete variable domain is SAVISQKPSRDICQRGTSLTIQCQVDSQVTMMFWYRQQPGQSLTLIATANQGSEATYESGFVIDKFPISRPNLTFSTLTVSNMSPEDSSIYLCSVPGQGKNSPLHFGNGTRLTVT.

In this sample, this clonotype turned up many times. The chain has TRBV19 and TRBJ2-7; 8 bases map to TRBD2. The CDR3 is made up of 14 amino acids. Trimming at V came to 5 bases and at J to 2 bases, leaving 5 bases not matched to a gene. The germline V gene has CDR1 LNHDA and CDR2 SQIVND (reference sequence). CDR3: CASSSLAGPYEQYF. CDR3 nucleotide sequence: TGTGCCAGTAGTTCCCTAGCGGGCCCCTACGAGCAGTACTTC.

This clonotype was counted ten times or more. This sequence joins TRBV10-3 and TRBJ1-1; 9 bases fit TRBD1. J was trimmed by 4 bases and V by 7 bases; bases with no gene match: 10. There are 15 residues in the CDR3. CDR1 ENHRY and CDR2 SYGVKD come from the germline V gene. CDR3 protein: CAITGQGAFGTEAFF. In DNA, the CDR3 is TGTGCCATCACGGGACAGGGAGCCTTCGGCACTGAAGCTTTCTTT.

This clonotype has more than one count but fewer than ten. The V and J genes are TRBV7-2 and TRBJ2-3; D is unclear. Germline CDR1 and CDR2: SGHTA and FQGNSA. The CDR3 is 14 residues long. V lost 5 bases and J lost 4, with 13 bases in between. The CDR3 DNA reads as TGTGCCAGCAGCCCCAGGTCGGTAGCAGATACGCAGTATTTT. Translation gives CASSPRSVADTQYF.

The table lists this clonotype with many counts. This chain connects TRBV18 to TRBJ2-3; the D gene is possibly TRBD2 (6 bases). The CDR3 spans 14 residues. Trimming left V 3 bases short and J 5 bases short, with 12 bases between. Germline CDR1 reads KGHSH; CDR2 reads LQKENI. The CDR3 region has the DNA TGTGCCAGCTCACCCGAGCGGGTGGTAGATACGCAGTATTTT. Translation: CASSPERVVDTQYF.

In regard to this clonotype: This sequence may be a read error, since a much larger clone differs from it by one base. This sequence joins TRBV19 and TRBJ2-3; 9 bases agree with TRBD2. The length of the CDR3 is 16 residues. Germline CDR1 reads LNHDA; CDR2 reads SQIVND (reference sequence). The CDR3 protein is CASSSQPAGGADTHYF. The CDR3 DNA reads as TGTGCCAGTAGTTCTCAGCCAGCGGGAGGAGCAGATACGCATTATTTT. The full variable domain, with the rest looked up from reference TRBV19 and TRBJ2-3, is DGGITQSPKYLFRKEGQNVTLSCEQNLNHDAMYWYRQDPGQGLRLIYYSQIVNDFQKGDIAEGYSVSREKKESFPLTVTSAQKNPTAFYLCASSSQPAGGADTHYFGPGTRLTVL.

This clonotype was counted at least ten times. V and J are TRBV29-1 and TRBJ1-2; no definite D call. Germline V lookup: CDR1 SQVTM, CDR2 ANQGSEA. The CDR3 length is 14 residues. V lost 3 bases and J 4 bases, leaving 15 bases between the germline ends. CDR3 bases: TGCAGCGTTGAGGCTGAACCGTTAATCTATGGCTACACCTTC. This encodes CSVEAEPLIYGYTF.

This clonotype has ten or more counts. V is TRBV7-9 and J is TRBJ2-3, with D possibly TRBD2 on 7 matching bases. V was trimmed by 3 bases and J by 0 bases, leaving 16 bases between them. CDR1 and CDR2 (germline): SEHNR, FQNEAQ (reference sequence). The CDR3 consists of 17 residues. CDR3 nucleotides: TGTGCCAGCAGCTTTGGGGGGGGGCGAGTCAGCACAGATACGCAGTATTTT. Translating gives CASSFGGGRVSTDTQYF.

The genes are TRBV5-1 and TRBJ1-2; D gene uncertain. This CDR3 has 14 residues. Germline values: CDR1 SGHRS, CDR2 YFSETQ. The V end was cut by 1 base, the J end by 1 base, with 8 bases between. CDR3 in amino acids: CASSLSVGNYGYTF. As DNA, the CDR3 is TGCGCCAGCAGCTTGTCCGTCGGTAACTATGGCTACACCTTC.

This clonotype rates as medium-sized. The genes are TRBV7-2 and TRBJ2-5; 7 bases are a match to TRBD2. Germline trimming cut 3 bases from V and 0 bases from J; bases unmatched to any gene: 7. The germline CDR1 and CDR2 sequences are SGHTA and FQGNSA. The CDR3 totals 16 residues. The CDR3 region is CASSFHLRGNQETQYF. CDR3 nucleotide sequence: TGTGCCAGCAGCTTTCATCTGCGGGGGAACCAAGAGACCCAGTACTTC.

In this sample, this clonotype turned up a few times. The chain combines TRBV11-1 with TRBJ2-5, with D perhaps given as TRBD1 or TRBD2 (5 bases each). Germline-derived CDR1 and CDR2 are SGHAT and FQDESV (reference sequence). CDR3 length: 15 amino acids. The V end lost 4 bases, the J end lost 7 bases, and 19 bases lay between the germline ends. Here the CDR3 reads CASSSPSWGSGTQYF. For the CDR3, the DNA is TGTGCCAGCAGCTCCCCCTCCTGGGGGTCAGGGACCCAGTACTTC.

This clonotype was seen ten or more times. CDR3 amino acids: CASSLAMTDSYGYTF. CDR3 DNA: TGTGCCAGCAGTTTAGCGATGACAGATAGCTATGGCTACACCTTC. The chain carries TRBV12-3 or TRBV12-4 and TRBJ1-2, with TRBD1 as a possible D gene (5 bases). The CDR3 sequence is 15 residues long. With 0 bases removed from V and 4 bases from J, the gap between germline ends came to 12 bases.

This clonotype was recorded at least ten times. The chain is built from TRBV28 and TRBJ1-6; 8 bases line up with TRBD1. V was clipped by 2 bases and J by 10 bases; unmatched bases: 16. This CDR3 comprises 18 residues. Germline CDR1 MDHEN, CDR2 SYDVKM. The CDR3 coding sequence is TGTGCCAGCAGTTTAACGGAGGGTCTCACGGGACAGGAGTCACCCCTCCACTTT. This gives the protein CASSLTEGLTGQESPLHF. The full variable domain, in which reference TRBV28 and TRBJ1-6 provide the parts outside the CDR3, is DVKVTQSSRYLVKRTGEKVFLECVQDMDHENMFWYRQDPGLGLRLIYFSYDVKMKEKGDIPEGYSVSREKKERFSLILESASTNQTSMYLCASSLTEGLTGQESPLHFGNGTRLTVT.

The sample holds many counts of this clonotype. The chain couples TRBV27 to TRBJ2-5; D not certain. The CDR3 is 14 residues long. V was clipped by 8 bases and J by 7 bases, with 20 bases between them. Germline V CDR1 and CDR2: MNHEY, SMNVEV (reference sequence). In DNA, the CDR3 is TGTGCCAGCGCCCCCGCGTCCCAAGAAGGGACCCAGTACTTC. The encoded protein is CASAPASQEGTQYF.

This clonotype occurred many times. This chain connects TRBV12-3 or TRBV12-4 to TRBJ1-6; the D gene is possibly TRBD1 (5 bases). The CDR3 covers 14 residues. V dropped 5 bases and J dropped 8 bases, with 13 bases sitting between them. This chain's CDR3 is CASSPRGVDSPLHF. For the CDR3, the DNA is TGTGCCAGCAGTCCACGGGGGGTGGATTCACCCCTCCACTTT.